Listed below are T cell receptor beta chains from one sample, sequenced in a study of human thymus T cells. Clones were read by immunoSEQ multiplex PCR, and TCRdb kept only the in-frame ones, dropping some. In the table there are roughly 130,000 clones, around 95% of which are singletons. Sequenced material: thymus tissue. These receptors all come from a boy less than two years old with a congenital heart defect but otherwise immunologically healthy. Each CDR3 is given with its conserved first and last residue.

CASSSEGSGDSPLHF TRBJ1-6 TRBV28
CAISPGTVYGYTF TRBJ1-2 TRBV10-3
CASSLKGPGEKDTQYF TRBJ2-3 TRBV7-2
CASRARTDTQYF TRBJ2-3 TRBV5-1
CASSQDGGGAMNTEAFF TRBJ1-1 TRBV4-3
CASRTQPGTVHLQYLTDTQYF TRBJ2-3 TRBV27
CAWSVGDRTTYNEQFF TRBJ2-1 TRBV30
CASSEPTGGGEKLFF TRBJ1-4 TRBV6-1
CASSLAGLAGGPGTGELFF TRBJ2-2 TRBV19
CASSRDPGTAQFF TRBJ2-1 TRBV6-8
CAWRKTGAQTEAFF TRBJ1-1 TRBV30
CASSQEDRGFYEQYF TRBJ2-7 TRBV4-1
CASSYNGASYEQYF TRBJ2-7 TRBV6-5
CASSQIWGADQPQHF TRBJ1-5 TRBV23-1
CASSLLSGAGNTIYF TRBJ1-3 TRBV7-2
CASSLPQGALTEAFF TRBJ1-1 TRBV7-2
CASRTGTSGRSSYNEQFF TRBJ2-1 TRBV28
CASSASGQPNEKLFF TRBJ1-4 TRBV4-3
CASSVDQGGGPYEQYF TRBJ2-7 TRBV9
CASSQDRVNRTDTQYF TRBJ2-3 TRBV14